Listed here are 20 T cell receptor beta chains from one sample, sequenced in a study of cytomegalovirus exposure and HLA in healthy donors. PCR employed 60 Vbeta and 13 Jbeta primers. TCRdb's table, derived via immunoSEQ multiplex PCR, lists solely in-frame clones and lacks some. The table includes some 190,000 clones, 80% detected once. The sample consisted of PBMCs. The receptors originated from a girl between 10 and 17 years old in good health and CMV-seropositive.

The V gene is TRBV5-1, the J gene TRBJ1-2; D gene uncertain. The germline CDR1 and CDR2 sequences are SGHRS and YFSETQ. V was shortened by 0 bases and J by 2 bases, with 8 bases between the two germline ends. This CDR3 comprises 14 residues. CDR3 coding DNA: TGCGCCAGCAGCTTGGATCCGGGAAACTATGGCTACACCTTC. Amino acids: CASSLDPGNYGYTF.

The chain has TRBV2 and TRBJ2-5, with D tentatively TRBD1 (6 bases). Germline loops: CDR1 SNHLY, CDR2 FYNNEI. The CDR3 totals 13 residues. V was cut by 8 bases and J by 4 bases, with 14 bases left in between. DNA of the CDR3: TGTGCCAGCCGTCGGGACACGGCAGAGACCCAGTACTTC. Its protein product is CASRRDTAETQYF. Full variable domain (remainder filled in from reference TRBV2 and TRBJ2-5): EPEVTQTPSHQVTQMGQEVILRCVPISNHLYFYWYRQILGQKVEFLVSFYNNEISEKSEIFDDQFSVERPDGSNFTLKIRSTKLEDSAMYFCASRRDTAETQYFGPGTRLLVL.

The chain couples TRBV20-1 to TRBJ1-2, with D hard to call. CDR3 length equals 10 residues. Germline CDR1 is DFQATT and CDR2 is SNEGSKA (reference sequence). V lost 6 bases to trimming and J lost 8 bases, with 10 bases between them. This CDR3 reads CSASFWGYTF. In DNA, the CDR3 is TGCAGTGCCAGTTTCTGGGGCTACACCTTC.

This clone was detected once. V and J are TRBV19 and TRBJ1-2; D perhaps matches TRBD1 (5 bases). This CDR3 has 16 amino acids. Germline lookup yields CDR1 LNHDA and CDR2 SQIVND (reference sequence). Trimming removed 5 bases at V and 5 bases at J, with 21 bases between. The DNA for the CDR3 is TGTGCCAGTAGTGAGCAGGGTTACCTCCTGGATTATGGCTACACCTTC. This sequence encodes CASSEQGYLLDYGYTF.

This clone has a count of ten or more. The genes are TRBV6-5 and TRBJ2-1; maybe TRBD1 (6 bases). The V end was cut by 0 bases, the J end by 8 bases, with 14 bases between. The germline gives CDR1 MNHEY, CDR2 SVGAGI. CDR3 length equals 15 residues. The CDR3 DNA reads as TGTGCCAGCAGTTACTCCCTAGGGGGTAGCTATGAGCAGTTCTTC. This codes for CASSYSLGGSYEQFF.

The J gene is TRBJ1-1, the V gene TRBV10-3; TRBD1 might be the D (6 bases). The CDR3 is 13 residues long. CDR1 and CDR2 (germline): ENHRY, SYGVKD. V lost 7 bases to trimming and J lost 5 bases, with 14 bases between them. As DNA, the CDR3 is TGTGCCATCACCAAGGGGGTGTGGACTGAAGCTTTCTTT. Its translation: CAITKGVWTEAFF.

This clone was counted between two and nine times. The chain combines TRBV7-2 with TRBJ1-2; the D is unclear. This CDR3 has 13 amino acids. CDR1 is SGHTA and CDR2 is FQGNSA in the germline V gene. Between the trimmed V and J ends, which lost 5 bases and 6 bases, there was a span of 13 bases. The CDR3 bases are TGTGCCAGCAGCCCCTCGGGTTGGGATGGCTACACCTTC. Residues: CASSPSGWDGYTF. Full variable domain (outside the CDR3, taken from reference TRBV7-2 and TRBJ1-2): GAGVSQSPSNKVTEKGKDVELRCDPISGHTALYWYRQSLGQGLEFLIYFQGNSAPDKSGLPSDRFSAERTGGSVSTLTIQRTQQEDSAVYLCASSPSGWDGYTFGSGTRLTVV.

The CDR3 region is CASSLRNWVAGGLPVETQYF. CDR3 bases: TGTGCCAGCAGTCTGCGCAATTGGGTAGCGGGAGGGCTTCCTGTAGAGACCCAGTACTTC. The V and J genes are TRBV28 and TRBJ2-5; 11 positions match TRBD2. Germline V gene lookup returns CDR1 MDHEN and CDR2 SYDVKM. The CDR3 loop spans 20 amino acids. V shed 5 bases and J 4 bases; nucleotides not matched to a gene: 21.

CDR3 DNA sequence: TGTGCCAGCATACCGGGGGGTCTCAACGGGGAGCTGTTTTTT. Translating it yields CASIPGGLNGELFF. V usage is TRBV6-6 and J usage is TRBJ2-2, with 7 bases lining up with TRBD2. Germline-derived CDR1 and CDR2 are MNHNY and SVGAGI (reference sequence). Trimming at V came to 7 bases and at J to 7 bases, leaving 9 bases not matched to a gene. The CDR3 extends over 14 amino acids.

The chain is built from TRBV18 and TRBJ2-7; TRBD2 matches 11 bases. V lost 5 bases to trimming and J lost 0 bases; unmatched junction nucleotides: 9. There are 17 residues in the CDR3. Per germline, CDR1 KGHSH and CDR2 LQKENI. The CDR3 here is CASSAGLAGSSSYEQYF. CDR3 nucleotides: TGTGCCAGCTCAGCAGGACTAGCGGGCTCCAGCTCCTACGAGCAGTACTTC.

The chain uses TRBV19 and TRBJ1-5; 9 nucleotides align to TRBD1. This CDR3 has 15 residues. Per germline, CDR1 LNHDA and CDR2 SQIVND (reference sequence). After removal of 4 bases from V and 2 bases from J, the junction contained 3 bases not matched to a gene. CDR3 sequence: CASSTRDRGNQPQHF. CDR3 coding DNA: TGTGCCAGTAGTACCCGGGACAGGGGCAATCAGCCCCAGCATTTT.

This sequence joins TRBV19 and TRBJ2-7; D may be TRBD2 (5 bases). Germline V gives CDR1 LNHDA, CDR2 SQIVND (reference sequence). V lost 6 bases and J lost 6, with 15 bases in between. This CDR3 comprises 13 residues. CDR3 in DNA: TGTGCCAGTAGCATTAGCGTCAAGCTCGAGCAGTACTTC. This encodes CASSISVKLEQYF.

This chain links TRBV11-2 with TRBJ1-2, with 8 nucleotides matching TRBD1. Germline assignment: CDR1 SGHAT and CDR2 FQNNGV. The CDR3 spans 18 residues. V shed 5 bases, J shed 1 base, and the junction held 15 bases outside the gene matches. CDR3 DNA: TGTGCCAGCAGCCGATCCGCCGGGGGACAGGCATTTAACTATGGCTACACCTTC. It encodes CASSRSAGGQAFNYGYTF.

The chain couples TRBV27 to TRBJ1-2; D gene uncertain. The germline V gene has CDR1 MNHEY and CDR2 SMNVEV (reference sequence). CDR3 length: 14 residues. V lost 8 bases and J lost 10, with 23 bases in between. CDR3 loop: CASGLLRGGGNYTF. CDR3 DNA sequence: TGTGCCAGCGGCTTATTGAGAGGCGGAGGCAACTACACCTTC.

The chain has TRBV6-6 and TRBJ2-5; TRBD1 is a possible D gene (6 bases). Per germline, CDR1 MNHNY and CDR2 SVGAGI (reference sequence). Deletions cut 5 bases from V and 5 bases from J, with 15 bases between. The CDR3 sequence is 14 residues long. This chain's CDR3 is CASSLHRVRETQYF. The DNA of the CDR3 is TGTGCCAGCAGTCTTCACAGGGTTCGCGAGACCCAGTACTTC.

CDR3 DNA: TGTGCCAGCAGCTTAGGGGTCGGGGATCCGGCTGGAAACACCATATATTTT. Translating gives CASSLGVGDPAGNTIYF. This chain connects TRBV7-9 to TRBJ1-3; D not certain. Trimming took 1 base from V and 2 from J, leaving 15 bases between them. The CDR3 spans 17 residues. Germline CDR1 is SEHNR and CDR2 is FQNEAQ (reference sequence).

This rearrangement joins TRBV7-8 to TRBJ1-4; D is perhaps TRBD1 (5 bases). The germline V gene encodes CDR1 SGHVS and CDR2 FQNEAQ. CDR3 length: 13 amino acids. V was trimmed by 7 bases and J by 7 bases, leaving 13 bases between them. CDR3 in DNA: TGTGCCAGCACGCGCAGGGTTCCTGAAAAACTGTTTTTT. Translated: CASTRRVPEKLFF.

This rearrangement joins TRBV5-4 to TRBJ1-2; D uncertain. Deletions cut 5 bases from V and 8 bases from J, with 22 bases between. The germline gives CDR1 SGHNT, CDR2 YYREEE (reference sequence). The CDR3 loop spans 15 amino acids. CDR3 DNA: TGTGCCAGCAGAAAGTTTGGTATAGGCGGAGACGGCTACACCTTC. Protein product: CASRKFGIGGDGYTF.

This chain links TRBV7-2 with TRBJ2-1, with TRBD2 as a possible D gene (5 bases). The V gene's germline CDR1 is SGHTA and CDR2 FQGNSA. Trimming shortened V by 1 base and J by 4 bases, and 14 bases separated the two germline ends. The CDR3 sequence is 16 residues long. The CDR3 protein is CASSLGRAANYNEQFF. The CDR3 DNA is TGTGCCAGCAGCTTAGGGCGGGCAGCGAATTACAATGAGCAGTTCTTC.

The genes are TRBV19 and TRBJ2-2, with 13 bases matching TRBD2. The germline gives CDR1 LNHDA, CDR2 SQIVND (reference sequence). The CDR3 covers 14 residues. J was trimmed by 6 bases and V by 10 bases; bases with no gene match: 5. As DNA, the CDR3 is TGTGCCACCCAACTAGCGGGAGGGCCCGGGGAGCTGTTTTTT. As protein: CATQLAGGPGELFF.